This entry describes one T cell receptor (beta chain). In the original workflow: Quantification of nucleated cells was approximated via reference gene primer amplification. Here immunoSEQ multiplex PCR was the method, and the copy in TCRdb shows in-frame clones only, minus some. That table furnishes V, J and clone size, whereas the DNA furnished D and trimming. The table includes about 160,000 clones, under 80% detected once. This entry belongs to a study of blood T cell repertoires in COVID-19. For the study at large: Both acute and convalescent COVID-19 samples were obtained from the United States, Italy and Spain. PBMCs, B-cell-depleted T cells, or T cells provided the cDNA or gDNA that made up the material.

The CDR3 consists of 13 residues. V dropped 4 bases and J dropped 4 bases, with 11 bases sitting between them. Germline V gene lookup returns CDR1 SGDLS and CDR2 YYNGEE. The clonotype was recovered from a man aged 65 to 79 with acute or convalescent COVID-19. The sample comprised peripheral blood. This chain uses TRBV9 with TRBJ1-1; the D gene is possibly TRBD1 (5 bases). For the CDR3, the DNA is TGTGCCAGCAGCTCCCAGGGTTCCACTGAAGCTTTCTTT. Protein product: CASSSQGSTEAFF.